This T cell receptor (beta chain) was documented in a study of Graves' ophthalmopathy and Graves' hyperthyroidism. General observations from the study: Appearing in blood as well were most expanded thyroid clonotypes above 0.001 frequency.

Germline V gene lookup returns CDR1 DFQATT and CDR2 SNEGSKA (reference sequence). The V segment lost 0 bases and the J segment 6 bases; nucleotides outside the gene matches: 11. This CDR3 contains 17 residues. Beta-chain TCR CDR3 regions were amplified from RNA transcripts. Following a first-round RT-PCR that used HTBI primers, a second-round multiplex PCR was carried out. Via MiXCR, TCRdb re-called the multiplex PCR reads, giving one row per CDR3 protein. The table shows hundreds of thousands of distinct CDR3 sequences, with over 20% occurring only once. In this sample, this clonotype turned up many times. Its antigen remains unknown. Other autoimmune diseases, uncontrolled infections, pregnancy or lactation ruled patients out of participation. The diagnostic workup employed clinical symptoms, serum thyroxine, TRAb, thyroid ultrasound and orbital computed tomography.

The gene calls are TRBV20-1 and TRBJ2-4; TRBD2 matches at 10 bases. The sample was peripheral blood. The sequence was obtained from a woman aged 18-29 years with stable Graves' hyperthyroidism. CDR3: CSARDVGTGTSVNIQYF. As DNA, the CDR3 is TGCAGTGCTAGAGACGTCGGAACCGGGACTAGCGTAAACATTCAGTACTTC.